The 18 T cell receptor beta chains listed next were all sequenced from one sample in a study of blood T cell repertoires in COVID-19. Using immunoSEQ multiplex PCR, the repertoire was profiled, and TCRdb retains in-frame clones only, with some absent. Found here are 150,000 to 200,000 clones, roughly 91% of them singletons; the top ten hold roughly 1.9%. Sequencing was carried out using peripheral blood. The receptors originated from a man aged 45-60 years who had recovered from COVID-19.

This chain links TRBV28 with TRBJ1-5; D is ambiguous. The CDR3 is made up of 14 amino acids. Germline V gene data show CDR1 as MDHEN and CDR2 as SYDVKM. V lost 5 bases and J 0 bases, leaving 8 bases between the germline ends. Here the CDR3 DNA reads TGTGCCAGCAGTCTCCGGTATAGCAATCAGCCCCAGCATTTT. Translation: CASSLRYSNQPQHF.

The rearrangement links TRBV2 to TRBJ2-5; 10 bases match TRBD2. The CDR3 length is 16 residues. Germline V gene sequence: CDR1 SNHLY, CDR2 FYNNEI. Trimming at V came to 0 bases and at J to 2 bases, leaving 3 bases not matched to a gene. The chain's CDR3 is CASSEALAGVQETQYF. DNA of the CDR3: TGTGCCAGCAGTGAAGCTCTAGCGGGGGTTCAAGAGACCCAGTACTTC.

The rearrangement joins TRBV20-1 to TRBJ2-7, with D tentatively TRBD2 (6 bases). The germline gives CDR1 DFQATT, CDR2 SNEGSKA (reference sequence). V lost 3 bases and J lost 4, with 19 bases in between. The CDR3 has 15 amino acids. CDR3 region: CSASGGGRVTYEQYF. The DNA of the CDR3 is TGCAGTGCTAGTGGGGGAGGCAGGGTGACGTACGAGCAGTACTTC.

CDR3 sequence: CASSAAEGYTF. CDR3 nucleotides: TGTGCCAGCAGCGCTGCGGAGGGCTACACCTTC. The V and J genes are TRBV12-3 or TRBV12-4 and TRBJ1-2; D not resolved. This CDR3 has 11 amino acids. Trimming took 6 bases from V and 8 from J, leaving 10 bases between them.

V gene TRBV29-1 combines with J gene TRBJ1-1; D perhaps matches TRBD1 (5 bases). The germline V gene encodes CDR1 SQVTM and CDR2 ANQGSEA. The CDR3 covers 14 residues. V was clipped by 5 bases and J by 2 bases, with 15 bases between them. The CDR3 bases are TGCAGCGTTTCGGGGGGGGAGGGAAACACTGAAGCTTTCTTT. Amino acids: CSVSGGEGNTEAFF.

The chain combines TRBV7-2 with TRBJ1-5; unclear D gene. The CDR3 is 14 residues long. Looked up from germline, CDR1 is SGHTA and CDR2 is FQGNSA. V was pared by 4 bases and J by 0 bases, with 7 bases between. CDR3 in amino acids: CASSSRGSNQPQHF. Written as DNA, the CDR3 is TGTGCCAGCAGCTCTCGAGGTAGCAATCAGCCCCAGCATTTT.

The count of this clone is one. This CDR3 reads CASSLLGETQYF. CDR3 DNA: TGTGCCAGCAGCCTACTAGGCGAGACCCAGTACTTC. This chain uses TRBV5-6 with TRBJ2-5; tentative D call: TRBD2 (5 bases). There are 12 residues in the CDR3. Germline V lookup: CDR1 SGHDT, CDR2 YYEEEE. V shed 4 bases and J shed 5 bases, with 9 bases lying between them. Full variable domain (missing parts from reference TRBV5-6 and TRBJ2-5): DAGVTQSPTHLIKTRGQQVTLRCSPKSGHDTVSWYQQALGQGPQFIFQYYEEEERQRGNFPDRFSGHQFPNYSSELNVNALLLGDSALYLCASSLLGETQYFGPGTRLLVL.

In its sample, this clone was seen once. The genes are TRBV11-2 and TRBJ1-3; D call uncertain. V was trimmed by 3 bases and J by 8 bases, leaving 14 bases between them. The germline CDR1 and CDR2 sequences are SGHAT and FQNNGV. CDR3 length equals 14 residues. The CDR3 region is CASSFPGAADTIYF. The DNA of the CDR3 is TGTGCCAGCAGCTTCCCCGGTGCGGCCGACACCATATATTTT.

V usage is TRBV10-1 and J usage is TRBJ1-1; perhaps TRBD1 as D (5 bases). Per the germline V gene, CDR1 is WNHNN and CDR2 is SYGVQD (reference sequence). The V end was cut by 4 bases, the J end by 0 bases, with 9 bases between. This CDR3 spans 14 amino acids. The CDR3 nucleotides read TGCGCCAGCAGTGGGACAACCATGAACACTGAAGCTTTCTTT. Amino acid sequence: CASSGTTMNTEAFF.

J is TRBJ2-1 and V is TRBV18; TRBD1 matches at 10 bases. This CDR3 has 14 residues. CDR1 KGHSH and CDR2 LQKENI come from the germline V gene. Trimming took 4 bases from V and 5 from J; bases not matched to a gene: 2. This CDR3 reads CASSRDRGHNEQFF. The CDR3 region has the DNA TGTGCCAGCTCACGAGACAGGGGGCACAATGAGCAGTTCTTC.

The rearrangement uses TRBV19 and TRBJ2-1; D gene unclear. This CDR3 region has 13 residues. Trimming removed 5 bases at V and 2 bases at J, with 7 bases between. Germline V gene sequence: CDR1 LNHDA, CDR2 SQIVND (reference sequence). The CDR3 DNA reads as TGTGCCAGTAGTGTGGGCCCCTACAATGAGCAGTTCTTC. Translation gives CASSVGPYNEQFF.

V and J are TRBV5-1 and TRBJ2-3; TRBD1 aligns across 7 bases. This CDR3 is built from 15 residues. In germline, CDR1 is SGHRS, CDR2 YFSETQ. Trimming took 4 bases from V and 1 from J; bases not matched to a gene: 6. CDR3 bases: TGCGCCAGCAGCCCCCAGGGGGTGGGCACAGATACGCAGTATTTT. Encoded protein: CASSPQGVGTDTQYF.

The chain employs TRBV12-2 and TRBJ2-6; the D segment call TRBD2 is taken from the table without a DNA check. TRBV12-2 is an annotated pseudogene. CDR3 length equals 19 residues. The CDR3 is CASRSWRLARNSGANVLTF. The CDR3 region has the DNA TGTGCAAGTCGCTCCTGGAGACTAGCGCGTAACTCTGGGGCCAACGTCCTGACTTTC.

The chain carries TRBV24-1 and TRBJ2-7, with D perhaps matching TRBD1 (5 bases). V was clipped by 3 bases and J by 1 base, with 9 bases between them. This CDR3 spans 14 amino acids. Looked up from germline, CDR1 is KGHDR and CDR2 is SFDVKD. The CDR3 loop reads CATSDRGRSYEQYF. The CDR3 coding sequence is TGTGCCACCAGTGATAGGGGCCGATCCTACGAGCAGTACTTC.

This clone was counted once. The V gene is TRBV24-1, the J gene TRBJ2-5; TRBD2 agrees at 8 bases. CDR1 and CDR2 from the germline V gene are KGHDR and SFDVKD. The CDR3 spans 13 residues. J gave up 2 bases and V 9 bases, and 4 bases lay outside the gene matches. The CDR3, as DNA: TGTGCCACCTCCCGGGGGGGGCAAGAGACCCAGTACTTC. It is translated as CATSRGGQETQYF.

This chain connects TRBV6-1 to TRBJ2-7, with 7 bases matching TRBD1. Losses at the gene ends were 1 base for V and 5 bases for J; bases not matched to a gene: 8. The CDR3 has 15 amino acids. Looked up from germline, CDR1 is MNHNS and CDR2 is SASEGT. CDR3 protein: CASSEEGRGIDEQYF. CDR3 nucleotides: TGTGCCAGCAGTGAAGAGGGCAGGGGGATTGACGAGCAGTACTTC.

The rearrangement uses TRBV30 and TRBJ1-2; 10 nucleotides agree with TRBD1. The CDR3 runs to 15 residues. From germline, CDR1 is GTSNPN and CDR2 SVGIG (reference sequence). After removal of 8 bases from V and 2 bases from J, the junction contained 11 bases not matched to a gene. The CDR3 sequence is CATPTDRGRNYGYTF. In DNA form, the CDR3 reads TGTGCCACTCCGACTGACAGGGGGCGAAACTATGGCTACACCTTC. The entire variable domain, with the rest obtained from reference TRBV30 and TRBJ1-2, is as follows: SQTIHQWPATLVQPVGSPLSLECTVEGTSNPNLYWYRQAAGRGLQLLFYSVGIGQISSEVPQNLSASRPQDRQFILSSKKLLLSDSGFYLCATPTDRGRNYGYTFGSGTRLTVV.

This clone appeared a few times. The chain recombines TRBV4-1 with TRBJ1-1; no firm D call. Germline CDR1 is MGHRA and CDR2 is YSYEKL. The CDR3 is 14 residues long. V dropped 2 bases and J dropped 7 bases, with 14 bases sitting between them. The CDR3 spells CASSQSQPDGEAFF. Written as DNA, the CDR3 is TGCGCCAGCAGCCAATCACAGCCGGATGGTGAAGCTTTCTTT.